This T cell receptor beta chain was recovered during a study of shared clonotypes between healthy human individuals. Study results and caveats: Clonotype sharing among donors was thought likely to change with sequencing depth.

Comments on this clone: Its antigen is currently unknown. Additional DNA sequences in this sample encode the identical CDR3.

All donors were Caucasian adults living in Nashville, Tennessee. Several immunoSEQ plates held equal portions of the genomic DNA taken from each subset. In the source study's methods: In the immunoSEQ data, sequences were junction-only and lacked quality scores, so filtering differed. TCRdb's table, derived via immunoSEQ multiplex PCR, lists solely in-frame clones and lacks some. The V and J calls and clone size are taken from that table; D and trimming were inferred from the DNA. The sample holds roughly 500,000 clones; around 79% are singletons and the top ten take approximately 13%. Sequencing was done on a sample of PBMCs. This clonotype originated in a woman aged 40 to 50 in good health. Some clones in this sample may be carry-over from other donors' samples.

This CDR3 is CASSSGLAESTDTQYF. The CDR3 DNA sequence: TGTGCCAGCAGCTCGGGACTAGCCGAAAGCACAGATACGCAGTATTTT. The J gene is TRBJ2-3, the V gene TRBV7-9; 9 positions agree with TRBD2. Trimming cost V 4 bases and J 0 bases; bases outside gene matches: 5. This CDR3 comprises 16 residues. Germline V gives CDR1 SEHNR, CDR2 FQNEAQ (reference sequence).